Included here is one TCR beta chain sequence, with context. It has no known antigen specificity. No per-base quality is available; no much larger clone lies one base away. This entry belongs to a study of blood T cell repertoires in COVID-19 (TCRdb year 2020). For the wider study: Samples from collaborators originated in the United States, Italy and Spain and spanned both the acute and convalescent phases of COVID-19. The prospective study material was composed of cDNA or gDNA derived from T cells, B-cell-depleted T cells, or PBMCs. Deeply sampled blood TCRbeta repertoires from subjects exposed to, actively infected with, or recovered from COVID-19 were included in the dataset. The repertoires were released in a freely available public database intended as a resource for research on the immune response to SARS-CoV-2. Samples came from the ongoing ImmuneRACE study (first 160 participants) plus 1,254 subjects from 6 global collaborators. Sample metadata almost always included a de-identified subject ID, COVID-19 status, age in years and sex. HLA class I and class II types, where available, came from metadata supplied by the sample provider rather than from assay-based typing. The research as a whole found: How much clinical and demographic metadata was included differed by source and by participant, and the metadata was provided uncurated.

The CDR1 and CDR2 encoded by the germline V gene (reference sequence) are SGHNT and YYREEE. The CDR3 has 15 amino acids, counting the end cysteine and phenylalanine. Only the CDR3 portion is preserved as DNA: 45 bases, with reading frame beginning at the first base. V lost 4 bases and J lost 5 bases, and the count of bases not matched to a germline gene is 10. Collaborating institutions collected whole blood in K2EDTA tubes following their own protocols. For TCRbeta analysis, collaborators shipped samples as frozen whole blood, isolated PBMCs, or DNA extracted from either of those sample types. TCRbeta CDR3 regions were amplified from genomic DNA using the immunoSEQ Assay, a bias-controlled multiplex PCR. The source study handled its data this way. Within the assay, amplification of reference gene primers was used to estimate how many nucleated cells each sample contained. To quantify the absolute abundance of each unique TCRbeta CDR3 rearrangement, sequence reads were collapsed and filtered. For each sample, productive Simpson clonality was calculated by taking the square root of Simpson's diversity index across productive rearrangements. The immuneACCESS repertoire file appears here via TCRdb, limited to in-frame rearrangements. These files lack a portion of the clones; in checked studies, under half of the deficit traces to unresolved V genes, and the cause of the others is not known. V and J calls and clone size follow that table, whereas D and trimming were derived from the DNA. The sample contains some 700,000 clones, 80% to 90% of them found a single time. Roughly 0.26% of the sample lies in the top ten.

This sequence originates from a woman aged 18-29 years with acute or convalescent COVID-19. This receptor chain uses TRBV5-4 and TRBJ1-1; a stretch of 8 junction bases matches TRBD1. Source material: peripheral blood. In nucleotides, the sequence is TGTGCCAGCAGCCCAACCAGGGGGCAGGTTACTGAAGCTTTCTTT. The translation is CASSPTRGQVTEAFF.